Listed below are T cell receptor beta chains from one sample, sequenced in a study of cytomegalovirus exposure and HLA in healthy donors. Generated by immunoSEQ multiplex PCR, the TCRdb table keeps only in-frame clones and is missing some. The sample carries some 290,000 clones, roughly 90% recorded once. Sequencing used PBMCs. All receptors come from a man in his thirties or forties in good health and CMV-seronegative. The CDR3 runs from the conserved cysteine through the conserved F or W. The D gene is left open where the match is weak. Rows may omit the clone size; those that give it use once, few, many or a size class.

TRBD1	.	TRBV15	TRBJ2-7	TGTGCCACCAGCCCCCGACAGGGAAAATCCTACGAGCAGTACTTC	CATSPRQGKSYEQYF
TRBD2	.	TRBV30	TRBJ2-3	TGTGCCTGCCCGACTAGCGGTACAGATACGCAGTATTTT	CACPTSGTDTQYF
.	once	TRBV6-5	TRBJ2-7	TGTGCCAGCAGTTACTGGCTGGGGGGTGGGTACGAGCAGTACTTC	CASSYWLGGGYEQYF
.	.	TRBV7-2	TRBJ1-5	TGTGCCAGCAGCCCAGAATATAGCAATCAGCCCCAGCATTTT	CASSPEYSNQPQHF
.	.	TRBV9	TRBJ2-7	TGTGCCAGCAGCGGGGCAGGGGCTATCTACGAGCAGTACTTC	CASSGAGAIYEQYF
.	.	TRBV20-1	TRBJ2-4	TGCAGTGCTGACCTTGGCGGTTATCAGTACTTC	CSADLGGYQYF
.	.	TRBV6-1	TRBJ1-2	TGTGCCAGCAGTGGTAGTTTTACTAACTATGGCTACACCTTC	CASSGSFTNYGYTF
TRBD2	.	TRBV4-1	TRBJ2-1	TGCGCCAGCAGCCGAACGGCCGGACTAGCGGGGGAAGGTTATGGTTACAATGAGCAGTTCTTC	CASSRTAGLAGEGYGYNEQFF
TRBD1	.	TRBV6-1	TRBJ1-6	TGTGCCAGCAGTGGGGGACAGTATAATTCACCCCTCCACTTT	CASSGGQYNSPLHF
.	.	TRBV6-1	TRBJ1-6	TGTGCCAGCAGGGACAGCTATAATTCACCCCTCCACTTT	CASRDSYNSPLHF
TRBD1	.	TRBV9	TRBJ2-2	TGTGCCAGCAGCGCAAGGGACAGGGAAAACACCGGGGAGCTGTTTTTT	CASSARDRENTGELFF
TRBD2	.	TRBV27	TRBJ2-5	TGTGCCAGCAGTTATGGACTAGCGGGGAAAGAGACCCAGTACTTC	CASSYGLAGKETQYF
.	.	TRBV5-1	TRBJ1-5	TGCGCCAGCAGCCCCGTCCCCAATCAGCCCCAGCATTTT	CASSPVPNQPQHF
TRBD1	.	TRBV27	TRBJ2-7	TGTGCCAGCAGGTTTGGGGGACAGAACTACGAGCAGTACTTC	CASRFGGQNYEQYF
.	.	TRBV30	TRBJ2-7	TGTGCCTGGAGTGCCTACCGAGGACAGTCCTCCTACGAGCAGTACTTC	CAWSAYRGQSSYEQYF
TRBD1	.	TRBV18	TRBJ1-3	TGTGCCAGCTCACCAGTTCGGGACAGCAGCTCTGGAAACACCATATATTTT	CASSPVRDSSSGNTIYF
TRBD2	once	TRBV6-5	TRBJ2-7	TGTGCCAGCAGTTACTCGTTAGGGGAGGGTCACGAGCAGTACTTC	CASSYSLGEGHEQYF
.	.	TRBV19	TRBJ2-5	TGTGCCAGTAGTAATCGGGATCGCCAAGAGACCCAGTACTTC	CASSNRDRQETQYF
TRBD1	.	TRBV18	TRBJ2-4	TGTGCCAGCTCACCACCGATAGGACAGGACATAGCCAAAAACATTCAGTACTTC	CASSPPIGQDIAKNIQYF
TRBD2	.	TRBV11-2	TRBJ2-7	TGTGCCAGCAGCCGACTAGCGGGGTCTTCCTACGAGCAGTACTTC	CASSRLAGSSYEQYF
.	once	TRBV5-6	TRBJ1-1	TGTGCCAGCACCCTTTACAGATTCAACACTGAAGCTTTCTTT	CASTLYRFNTEAFF
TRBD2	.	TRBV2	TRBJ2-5	TGTGCCAGCAGTGAAGCGGGGCTAGCGGGGGGGCTTTCGGAGACCCAGTACTTC	CASSEAGLAGGLSETQYF
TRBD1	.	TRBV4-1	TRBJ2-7	TGCGCCAGCAGCCTCGCCGGGACAGGACCCTACGAGCAGTACTTC	CASSLAGTGPYEQYF
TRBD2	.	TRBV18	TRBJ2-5	TGTGCCAGCTCACCGACTAGCGGGGGGATTGTGGAGACCCAGTACTTC	CASSPTSGGIVETQYF
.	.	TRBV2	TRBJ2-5	TGTGCCAGCAGTGAAGAACAGGGTTTGTCGGAGACCCAGTACTTC	CASSEEQGLSETQYF
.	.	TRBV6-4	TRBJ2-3	TGTGCCAGCAGTGACTCGGTGGGGGGATCCACAGATACGCAGTATTTT	CASSDSVGGSTDTQYF